What follows are 24 T cell receptor beta chains derived from one specimen sequenced in a study of a mutant IDH1 vaccine in newly diagnosed glioma. Here immunoSEQ multiplex PCR was the method, and the copy in TCRdb shows in-frame clones only, minus some. The sample holds about 67,000 clones, 89% seen once. These TCRs' antigens remain unknown. The time point: week 11, during vaccination. Topical imiquimod accompanied each vaccine dose, which consisted of 300 ug of mutant IDH1 20-mer peptide. The sample was PBMCs, taken from a glioma patient whose treatment included an IDH1 peptide vaccine. These receptors all stem from a man aged 40-50 years with glioma.

The rearrangement uses TRBV28 and TRBJ1-5; D might be TRBD1 (6 bases). This CDR3 is 17 amino acids long. The V gene lost 6 bases and the J gene lost 1 base, with 19 bases spanning the gap. Looked up from germline, CDR1 is MDHEN and CDR2 is SYDVKM. The chain's CDR3 is CASSTPPGHGSNQPQHF. CDR3 nucleotide sequence: TGTGCCAGCAGCACTCCTCCGGGACACGGGAGCAATCAGCCCCAGCATTTT.

The V and J genes are TRBV5-8 and TRBJ2-7, with D perhaps TRBD1 (6 bases). This CDR3 contains 14 residues. The germline gives CDR1 SGHTS, CDR2 YDEGEE. The V end was cut by 1 base, the J end by 5 bases, with 13 bases between. CDR3 DNA sequence: TGTGCCAGCAGCTTGCGAGGACAGCCCAACGAGCAGTACTTC. It translates to CASSLRGQPNEQYF.

The V gene is TRBV4-3, the J gene TRBJ2-4; the match to TRBD1 covers 7 bases. Germline CDR1 and CDR2: LGHNA and YSLEER. The J segment lost 3 bases and the V segment lost 0 bases, leaving 5 bases of the junction unmatched. CDR3 length equals 16 residues. The CDR3 DNA follows: TGCGCCAGCAGCCAAGAGTACAGGGGCGGCAAAAACATTCAGTACTTC. It encodes CASSQEYRGGKNIQYF.

This clone was recorded only once. The rearrangement links TRBV5-1 to TRBJ1-1; D is unclear. The CDR3 spans 14 residues. Germline V lookup: CDR1 SGHRS, CDR2 YFSETQ. V was shortened by 4 bases and J by 1 base, with 11 bases between the two germline ends. For the CDR3, the DNA is TGCGCCAGCAGCAAGGGCCTCTCGAACACTGAAGCTTTCTTT. Protein product: CASSKGLSNTEAFF.

The CDR3 nucleotides read TGTGCCAGCAGCTTTCATGGAGGGAGGGGACCTGAAGCTTTCTTT. As protein: CASSFHGGRGPEAFF. The chain couples TRBV5-8 to TRBJ1-1; D possibly corresponds to TRBD1 (5 bases). CDR3 length equals 15 residues. CDR1 is SGHTS and CDR2 is YDEGEE in the germline V gene. V dropped 2 bases and J dropped 6 bases, with 17 bases sitting between them.

This chain links TRBV5-6 with TRBJ1-2; 7 bases agree with TRBD1. CDR1 is SGHDT and CDR2 is YYEEEE in the germline V gene. This CDR3 is 14 amino acids long. V lost 4 bases to trimming and J lost 4 bases; unmatched junction nucleotides: 7. As DNA, the CDR3 is TGTGCCAGCAGCCTCTACCGGGACAGCTATGGCTACACCTTC. Its protein product is CASSLYRDSYGYTF.

This chain joins TRBV25-1 and TRBJ2-5; tentatively, D is TRBD1 or TRBD2 (5 bases each). V gave up 5 bases and J gave up 5 bases, with 18 bases separating them. CDR3 length: 15 amino acids. From germline, CDR1 is MGHDK and CDR2 SYGVNS. The CDR3 reads CASSPSQEAGETQYF. The DNA for the CDR3 is TGTGCCAGCAGTCCTTCCCAGGAGGCAGGGGAGACCCAGTACTTC.

The chain couples TRBV19 to TRBJ2-3; 7 bases map to TRBD2. The J segment lost 6 bases and the V segment lost 5 bases, leaving 14 bases of the junction unmatched. This CDR3 comprises 16 residues. The germline CDR1 and CDR2 sequences are LNHDA and SQIVND (reference sequence). CDR3 loop: CASSASGAGLGDTQYF. In nucleotides, the CDR3 is TGTGCCAGTAGTGCCAGCGGGGCAGGTCTTGGGGATACGCAGTATTTT. Supplemented by reference TRBV19 and TRBJ2-3, the full variable domain reads DGGITQSPKYLFRKEGQNVTLSCEQNLNHDAMYWYRQDPGQGLRLIYYSQIVNDFQKGDIAEGYSVSREKKESFPLTVTSAQKNPTAFYLCASSASGAGLGDTQYFGPGTRLTVL.

This chain connects TRBV11-2 to TRBJ1-1; no clear D. Germline V gene lookup returns CDR1 SGHAT and CDR2 FQNNGV. The CDR3 extends over 12 amino acids. Trimming took 1 base from V and 5 from J, leaving 5 bases between them. CDR3 residues: CASSLAKTEAFF. The CDR3 DNA is TGTGCCAGCAGCTTAGCAAAAACTGAAGCTTTCTTT.

The chain couples TRBV5-4 to TRBJ1-2, with 9 bases fitting TRBD1. Germline loops: CDR1 SGHNT, CDR2 YYREEE (reference sequence). Trimming removed 1 base from V and 2 bases from J; junction bases left unmatched: 3. CDR3 length: 15 amino acids. CDR3 nucleotide sequence: TGTGCCAGCAGCTTGAGGACAGGGGACAACTATGGCTACACCTTC. Translation gives CASSLRTGDNYGYTF.

The chain employs TRBV19 and TRBJ1-5; no clear D. CDR1 is LNHDA and CDR2 is SQIVND in the germline V gene (reference sequence). Trimming pared 5 bases from V and 7 bases from J, leaving 12 bases between. This CDR3 region has 13 residues. The CDR3 DNA reads TGTGCCAGTAGTCCGGGATTCGGGCAGCCCCAGCATTTT. Amino acid sequence: CASSPGFGQPQHF.

The chain recombines TRBV19 with TRBJ2-7; 7 bases are shared with TRBD2. Trimming took 3 bases from V and 2 from J; bases not matched to a gene: 7. This CDR3 contains 15 residues. CDR1 is LNHDA, CDR2 SQIVND, per germline (reference sequence). The CDR3 sequence is CASSISGTSTYEQYF. The CDR3 DNA reads as TGTGCCAGTAGTATCAGCGGGACTTCCACCTACGAGCAGTACTTC.

The rearrangement uses TRBV28 and TRBJ2-1; perhaps TRBD2 as D (6 bases). There are 14 residues in the CDR3. The V gene lost 7 bases and the J gene lost 3 bases, with 13 bases spanning the gap. The V gene's germline CDR1 is MDHEN and CDR2 SYDVKM. CDR3 nucleotide sequence: TGTGCCAGCACCCTCGGAGGGAACTACAATGAGCAGTTCTTC. It specifies CASTLGGNYNEQFF.

This chain connects TRBV19 to TRBJ2-6; D is possibly TRBD1 or TRBD2 (5 bases each). The germline CDR1 and CDR2 sequences are LNHDA and SQIVND (reference sequence). Trimming removed 5 bases from V and 0 bases from J, with 17 bases in between. This CDR3 region has 18 residues. The CDR3 reads CASSVIRGLTSGANVLTF. In DNA, the CDR3 is TGTGCCAGTAGTGTAATCCGGGGCCTAACCTCTGGGGCCAACGTCCTGACTTTC.

The J gene is TRBJ1-3, the V gene TRBV27, with 7 positions matching TRBD1. J lost 4 bases, V lost 4 bases, and 7 bases had no gene match. The CDR3 runs 15 residues. CDR1 is MNHEY and CDR2 is SMNVEV in the germline V gene (reference sequence). The CDR3, as DNA: TGTGCCAGCAGTTCCTCCGGACAGGTCGGAAACACCATATATTTT. Translated: CASSSSGQVGNTIYF.

This chain joins TRBV19 and TRBJ1-1; no firm D call. The CDR3 is made up of 13 amino acids. V lost 5 bases, J lost 0 bases, and 7 bases lay in between. Germline V gene sequence: CDR1 LNHDA, CDR2 SQIVND (reference sequence). DNA of the CDR3: TGTGCCAGTAGTGTCTCCTTGAACACTGAAGCTTTCTTT. It translates to CASSVSLNTEAFF. The variable domain in full, completed from reference TRBV19 and TRBJ1-1, reads DGGITQSPKYLFRKEGQNVTLSCEQNLNHDAMYWYRQDPGQGLRLIYYSQIVNDFQKGDIAEGYSVSREKKESFPLTVTSAQKNPTAFYLCASSVSLNTEAFFGQGTRLTVV.

The chain links TRBV10-3 to TRBJ2-7, with D perhaps matching TRBD1 (5 bases). V was clipped by 4 bases and J by 2 bases, with 15 bases between them. This CDR3 comprises 15 residues. Looked up from germline, CDR1 is ENHRY and CDR2 is SYGVKD. The CDR3 region has the DNA TGTGCCATCAGTGGTTTATGGGGCAATGCCTACGAGCAGTACTTC. Amino acid sequence: CAISGLWGNAYEQYF.

The chain has TRBV7-2 and TRBJ1-2; D unclear. The CDR3 spans 13 residues. V was cut by 5 bases and J by 6 bases, with 13 bases left in between. Germline CDR1 reads SGHTA; CDR2 reads FQGNSA. For the CDR3, the DNA is TGTGCCAGCAGCGGCCCTACATCGGATGGCTACACCTTC. This gives the protein CASSGPTSDGYTF.

The chain links TRBV18 to TRBJ1-3, with a weak D call TRBD1 (6 bases). V was clipped by 2 bases and J by 4 bases, with 12 bases between them. The CDR3 runs to 15 residues. Germline V gene sequence: CDR1 KGHSH, CDR2 LQKENI. The CDR3 is CASSPGRTVGNTIYF. The CDR3 bases are TGTGCCAGCTCACCAGGGAGGACAGTCGGAAACACCATATATTTT.

This clone occurred once. The CDR3 here is CASSQGVLARAYNEQFF. CDR3 DNA sequence: TGCGCCAGCAGCCAAGGGGTACTAGCGAGAGCCTACAATGAGCAGTTCTTC. This chain joins TRBV4-1 and TRBJ2-1; 7 bases agree with TRBD2. V shed 1 base and J 2 bases; nucleotides not matched to a gene: 8. The CDR3 is 17 amino acids. Germline V gene lookup returns CDR1 MGHRA and CDR2 YSYEKL.

The chain uses TRBV19 and TRBJ1-4; the D gene is possibly TRBD1 (5 bases). The CDR3 runs to 16 residues. With 4 bases removed from V and 4 bases from J, the gap between germline ends came to 16 bases. Germline V gene data show CDR1 as LNHDA and CDR2 as SQIVND (reference sequence). The CDR3 DNA reads TGTGCCAGTAGTAACCGGCCCGGGACGATTAATGAAAAACTGTTTTTT. Translated, it gives CASSNRPGTINEKLFF.

V and J are TRBV5-4 and TRBJ2-5, with D possibly being TRBD1 (5 bases). The J call is in doubt because the DNA end fits TRBJ2-7 better. Per the germline V gene, CDR1 is SGHNT and CDR2 is YYREEE (reference sequence). The CDR3 length is 13 residues. The CDR3 nucleotides read TGTGCCAGCAAAATAATATCAGGGCGCGAGCAGTACTTC. Its protein product is CASKIISGREQYF.

This clone is labeled medium-sized. V gene TRBV9 combines with J gene TRBJ2-2; no reliable D call. The CDR3 sequence is 12 residues long. Trimming took off 4 bases at V and 2 bases at J, with 3 bases between the two ends. CDR1 is SGDLS, CDR2 YYNGEE, per germline. In DNA, the CDR3 is TGTGCCAGCAGCCATAACACCGGGGAGCTGTTTTTT. Its protein product is CASSHNTGELFF.

The chain links TRBV27 to TRBJ2-1, with 13 bases fitting TRBD2. This CDR3 has 18 residues. The J segment lost 4 bases and the V segment lost 2 bases, leaving 8 bases of the junction unmatched. The germline gives CDR1 MNHEY, CDR2 SMNVEV (reference sequence). The CDR3 bases are TGTGCCAGCAGTTTAACACCGACTAGCGGGAGGCAGTACAATGAGCAGTTCTTC. Protein product: CASSLTPTSGRQYNEQFF.